The clone carrying this TCR beta chain has only a few counts. Its antigen is unknown. This entry is derived from a study of Ad26.COV2.S vaccination and SARS-CoV-2 variants. Study-wide background: Recipients of Ad26.COV2.S got it intramuscularly, once or twice 56 days apart. Study-wide points: Spike-specific TCR breadth ran higher among vaccine recipients than placebo recipients. Non-spike TCR breadth did not differ much between vaccine and placebo recipients.

CDR3 size: 17 residues. In germline, CDR1 is MDHEN, CDR2 SYDVKM. The trim removed 3 bases at V and 9 bases at J, leaving 13 bases unmatched. Treatment: 15 to 20 received Ad26.COV2.S at low or high dose, single or two shots; about 5 received placebo; per-sample allocation not given. Following the first vaccine or placebo injection, samples were taken on day 63. The study used a vaccine consisting of an Ad26 vector that expressed Wuhan-strain SARS-CoV-2 spike. TCRdb keeps only in-frame clones here, not all; method: immunoSEQ multiplex PCR. The repertoire holds some 250,000 clones, with around 89% as singletons.

The TCR comes from a person aged 18-65 years who received the Ad26.COV2.S COVID-19 vaccine or a placebo. J is TRBJ2-1 and V is TRBV28, with TRBD2 identical over 11 bases. The source was peripheral blood, collected in a trial of Ad26.COV2.S vaccine versus placebo. The chain's CDR3 is CASSFKGLAVTYGEQFF. CDR3 bases: TGTGCCAGCAGTTTTAAGGGACTAGCGGTAACGTACGGTGAGCAGTTCTTC.